The T cell receptor beta chain described here comes from a study of blood T cell repertoires in COVID-19. CDR1 and CDR2 (germline): SGHRS, YFSETQ. The CDR3 runs to 17 residues. The junction had 7 bases not matched to a gene; V was cut back by 0 bases and J by 1 base. Authors' methods: Nucleated cell number was recorded as an estimate derived from reference gene primer amplification. The repertoire was sequenced with immunoSEQ multiplex PCR; TCRdb's copy has only in-frame clones and lacks some. V and J calls plus clone size are reproduced from that table; the DNA served to infer D and trimming. The sample contains just over 250,000 clones, 88% of which appear only once.

The sequenced material came from peripheral blood. The J gene is TRBJ2-7, the V gene TRBV5-1; 10 bases agree with TRBD2. This TCR was sampled from a man aged 60 to 75 who had recovered from COVID-19. DNA of the CDR3: TGCGCCAGCAGCTTGGCTCTAGCGGGGGCCCGATCCTACGAGCAGTACTTC. Protein sequence: CASSLALAGARSYEQYF.